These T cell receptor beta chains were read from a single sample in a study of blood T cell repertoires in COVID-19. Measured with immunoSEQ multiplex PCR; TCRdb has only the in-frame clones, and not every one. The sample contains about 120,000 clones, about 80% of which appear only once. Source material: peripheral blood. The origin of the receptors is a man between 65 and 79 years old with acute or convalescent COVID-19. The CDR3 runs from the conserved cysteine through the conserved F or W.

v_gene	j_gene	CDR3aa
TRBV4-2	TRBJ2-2	CASSQGETTGELFF
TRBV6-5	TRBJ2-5	CATQGLAGETQYF
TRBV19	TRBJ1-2	CASSIVSGAGDYGYTF
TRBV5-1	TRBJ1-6	CASRPTTGDGALHF
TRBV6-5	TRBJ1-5	CASGGGRNQPQHF
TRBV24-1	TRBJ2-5	CATSAQETQYF
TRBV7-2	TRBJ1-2	CASSPPGTGYGGYTF
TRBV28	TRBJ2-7	CASRHGGGYEQYF
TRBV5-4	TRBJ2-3	CASTLGTGSTDTQYF
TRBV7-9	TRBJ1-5	CATETDSNQPQHF
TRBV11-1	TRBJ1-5	CASSPGVDQPQHF
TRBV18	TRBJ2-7	CASSPEQGGYEQYF
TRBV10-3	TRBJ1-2	CAISGGQGVLGSNYGYTF
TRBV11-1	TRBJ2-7	CASSPPGQGAWEQYF
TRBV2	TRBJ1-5	CASQGAGGNQPQHF
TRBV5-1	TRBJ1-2	CASSLGGLRGDYGYTF
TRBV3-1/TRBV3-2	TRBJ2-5	CASSPFWTFRRSQETQYF
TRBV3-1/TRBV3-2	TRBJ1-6	CAGRKGGTGNSPLHF
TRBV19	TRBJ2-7	CASSAGTGPSVEQYF
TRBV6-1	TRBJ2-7	CASSEREPIRDEQYF
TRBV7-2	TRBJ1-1	CASSLAGVNTEAFF
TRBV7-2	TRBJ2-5	CASSTSGGAETQYF
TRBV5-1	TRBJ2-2	CASSLEGPAGARGELFF
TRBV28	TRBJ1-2	CASSSPGQGAEDRGDTF
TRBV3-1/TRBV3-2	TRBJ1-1	CASSQAGVIAEAFF
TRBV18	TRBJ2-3	CASSPLQGGTDTQYF
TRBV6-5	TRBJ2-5	CASSYSNGGAGETQYF
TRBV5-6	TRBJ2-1	CASSLRGLAYNEQFF
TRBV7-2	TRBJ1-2	CASSSRQGAGSGYGYTF
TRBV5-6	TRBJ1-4	CASSFGGSHEKLFF
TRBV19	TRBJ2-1	CASSSSDRVWNEQFF
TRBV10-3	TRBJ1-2	CAISDQPPSSNYGYTF
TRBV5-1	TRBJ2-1	CASSSLAGLSYNEQFF
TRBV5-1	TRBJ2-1	CASTRDSYNEQFF